This T cell receptor beta chain was captured by sequencing in a study of shared clonotypes between healthy human individuals. Data came from immunoSEQ multiplex PCR; TCRdb stores just in-frame clones and leaves some out. In the table there are 800,000 or so clones, around 96% of which are singletons. Germline CDR1 and CDR2: SGHRS and YFSETQ. The CDR3 length is 13 residues. Deletions cut 0 bases from V and 5 bases from J, with 9 bases between. Naive CD8 cells, CD45RO-negative and positively selected for CCR7, excluded terminally differentiated effector memory CD45RA+ cells. Sequenced input: naive CD8+ T cells sorted from blood. The TCR originated in a man aged 25 to 45 in good health. This sequence joins TRBV5-1 and TRBJ2-7; the D is unclear. Here the CDR3 DNA reads TGCGCCAGCAGCTTGGGACCCTTCGACGAGCAGTACTTC. Translation: CASSLGPFDEQYF. Filled out from reference TRBV5-1 and TRBJ2-7, the complete variable domain reads KAGVTQTPRYLIKTRGQQVTLSCSPISGHRSVSWYQQTPGQGLQFLFEYFSETQRNKGNFPGRFSGRQFSNSRSEMNVSTLELGDSALYLCASSLGPFDEQYFGPGTRLTVT.